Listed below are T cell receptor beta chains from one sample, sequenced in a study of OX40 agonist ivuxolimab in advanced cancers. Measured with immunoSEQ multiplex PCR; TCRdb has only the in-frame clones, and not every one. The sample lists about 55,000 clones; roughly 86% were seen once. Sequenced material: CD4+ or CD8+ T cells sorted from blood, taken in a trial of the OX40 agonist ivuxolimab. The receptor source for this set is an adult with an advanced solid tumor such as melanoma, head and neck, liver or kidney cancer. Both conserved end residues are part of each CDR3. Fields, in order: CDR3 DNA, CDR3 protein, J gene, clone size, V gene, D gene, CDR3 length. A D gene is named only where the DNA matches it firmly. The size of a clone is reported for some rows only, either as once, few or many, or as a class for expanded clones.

CDR3 DNA: TGTGCCAGCAGCAAAGGGGGGCACAGGGAGCAGTACTTC
CDR3 protein: CASSKGGHREQYF
J gene: TRBJ2-7
clone size: once
V gene: TRBV21-1
D gene: -
CDR3 length: 13

CDR3 DNA: TGTGCCAGCAGCCAAGATACCTATGGCTACACCTTC
CDR3 protein: CASSQDTYGYTF
J gene: TRBJ1-2
clone size: -
V gene: TRBV14
D gene: -
CDR3 length: 12

CDR3 DNA: TGTGCCAGCAGTGACCCAATGACAGTACAGTACTTC
CDR3 protein: CASSDPMTVQYF
J gene: TRBJ2-5
clone size: -
V gene: TRBV25-1
D gene: -
CDR3 length: 12

CDR3 DNA: TGTGCCAGCAGCTTTCTGGGGAGGGGAAACACCATATATTTT
CDR3 protein: CASSFLGRGNTIYF
J gene: TRBJ1-3
clone size: -
V gene: TRBV7-8
D gene: -
CDR3 length: 14

CDR3 DNA: TGTGCCAGCAGTTCTGCCAAGACTGGACAAAGTCGGGCCAACGTCCTGACTTTC
CDR3 protein: CASSSAKTGQSRANVLTF
J gene: TRBJ2-6
clone size: -
V gene: TRBV25-1
D gene: -
CDR3 length: 18

CDR3 DNA: TGTGCCAGTAGTTTGGGGCGAGAAAAACTGTTTTTT
CDR3 protein: CASSLGREKLFF
J gene: TRBJ1-4
clone size: -
V gene: TRBV19
D gene: -
CDR3 length: 12

CDR3 DNA: TGTGCCAGCAGCCCCAAGGAGGGGGGCACTGAAGCTTTCTTT
CDR3 protein: CASSPKEGGTEAFF
J gene: TRBJ1-1
clone size: -
V gene: TRBV6-6
D gene: -
CDR3 length: 14

CDR3 DNA: TGTGCCAGCACCAAATCGGGGAGGGGAGGCGAGCAGTACTTC
CDR3 protein: CASTKSGRGGEQYF
J gene: TRBJ2-7
clone size: -
V gene: TRBV7-9
D gene: TRBD2
CDR3 length: 14

CDR3 DNA: TGCGCCAGCAGCCCAAGGACAGGACTCTACGAGCAGTACTTC
CDR3 protein: CASSPRTGLYEQYF
J gene: TRBJ2-7
clone size: -
V gene: TRBV5-1
D gene: TRBD1
CDR3 length: 14

CDR3 DNA: TGTGCCAGCAGTTTACACATCAGTAGCAGCAATGAGCAGTTCTTC
CDR3 protein: CASSLHISSSNEQFF
J gene: TRBJ2-1
clone size: -
V gene: TRBV27
D gene: -
CDR3 length: 15

CDR3 DNA: TGTGCCAGCAGCAGCAGCGATGACAGGGGAAACACCATATATTTT
CDR3 protein: CASSSSDDRGNTIYF
J gene: TRBJ1-3
clone size: -
V gene: TRBV28
D gene: -
CDR3 length: 15

CDR3 DNA: TGCGCCAGCAGCTACCGGGGCCCCACAGATACGCAGTATTTT
CDR3 protein: CASSYRGPTDTQYF
J gene: TRBJ2-3
clone size: -
V gene: TRBV5-1
D gene: -
CDR3 length: 14

CDR3 DNA: TGCGCCAGCAGCCGAAACCAGGGGCCTAGGGACGAGCAGTACTTC
CDR3 protein: CASSRNQGPRDEQYF
J gene: TRBJ2-7
clone size: -
V gene: TRBV5-1
D gene: -
CDR3 length: 15

CDR3 DNA: TGTGCCAGCAGCCGTGGGGCATCGAACACCGGGGAGCTGTTTTTT
CDR3 protein: CASSRGASNTGELFF
J gene: TRBJ2-2
clone size: -
V gene: TRBV7-9
D gene: -
CDR3 length: 15

CDR3 DNA: TGTGCCAGTAGTATCCAGTGGCAGAGCTCTGGAAACACCATATATTTT
CDR3 protein: CASSIQWQSSGNTIYF
J gene: TRBJ1-3
clone size: -
V gene: TRBV19
D gene: -
CDR3 length: 16

CDR3 DNA: TGTGCCAGCAGCTTAATCAGCACAGATACGCAGTATTTT
CDR3 protein: CASSLISTDTQYF
J gene: TRBJ2-3
clone size: once
V gene: TRBV7-3
D gene: -
CDR3 length: 13

CDR3 DNA: TGTGCCAGCAGCTTGACCGGGGTCGGGGGCTACACCTTC
CDR3 protein: CASSLTGVGGYTF
J gene: TRBJ1-2
clone size: -
V gene: TRBV5-5
D gene: -
CDR3 length: 13

CDR3 DNA: TGTGCCAGCAGCTTGGAAGCGGGAGGGCCGAGCGGGGAGCTGTTTTTT
CDR3 protein: CASSLEAGGPSGELFF
J gene: TRBJ2-2
clone size: -
V gene: TRBV5-5
D gene: TRBD2
CDR3 length: 16

CDR3 DNA: TGTGCCAGCAGCGAGGCAGGACTAGTTACGAATGAGCAGTTCTTC
CDR3 protein: CASSEAGLVTNEQFF
J gene: TRBJ2-1
clone size: once
V gene: TRBV11-2
D gene: TRBD2
CDR3 length: 15

CDR3 DNA: TGTGCCAGGAGAACAGGGAACGCGGCCGGGGAGCTGTTTTTT
CDR3 protein: CARRTGNAAGELFF
J gene: TRBJ2-2
clone size: -
V gene: TRBV2
D gene: -
CDR3 length: 14

CDR3 DNA: TGTGCCAGCAGTTTTGGACATAATAATTCACCCCTCCACTTT
CDR3 protein: CASSFGHNNSPLHF
J gene: TRBJ1-6
clone size: -
V gene: TRBV27
D gene: -
CDR3 length: 14

CDR3 DNA: TGCGCCAGCAGCTTGGATCCAGGGGGAAGAGGCTACACCTTC
CDR3 protein: CASSLDPGGRGYTF
J gene: TRBJ1-2
clone size: -
V gene: TRBV5-1
D gene: TRBD1
CDR3 length: 14

CDR3 DNA: TGTGCCAGCAGCCCTCACGACAGGCCTTATGGCTACACCTTC
CDR3 protein: CASSPHDRPYGYTF
J gene: TRBJ1-2
clone size: -
V gene: TRBV28
D gene: -
CDR3 length: 14

CDR3 DNA: TGCGCCAGCAGCCAAGAGCCCCTAGATACGCAGTATTTT
CDR3 protein: CASSQEPLDTQYF
J gene: TRBJ2-3
clone size: -
V gene: TRBV4-1
D gene: -
CDR3 length: 13

CDR3 DNA: TGTGCCAGCAAACGGGGGACAGTCTCCTACGAGCAGTACTTC
CDR3 protein: CASKRGTVSYEQYF
J gene: TRBJ2-7
clone size: -
V gene: TRBV6-5
D gene: -
CDR3 length: 14

CDR3 DNA: TGTGCCACCAGCGTGGGAGCCAAAAACATTCAGTACTTC
CDR3 protein: CATSVGAKNIQYF
J gene: TRBJ2-4
clone size: -
V gene: TRBV15
D gene: -
CDR3 length: 13

CDR3 DNA: TGTGCCAGCAGCTCCCCGGGGCCCAACACCGGGGAGCTGTTTTTT
CDR3 protein: CASSSPGPNTGELFF
J gene: TRBJ2-2
clone size: -
V gene: TRBV5-4
D gene: -
CDR3 length: 15

CDR3 DNA: TGTGCCAGTAGTATTACCGGGGAAAAACTGTTTTTT
CDR3 protein: CASSITGEKLFF
J gene: TRBJ1-4
clone size: -
V gene: TRBV19
D gene: -
CDR3 length: 12

CDR3 DNA: TGCAGCGTTGCGTGGGACAGCAATCAGCCCCAGCATTTT
CDR3 protein: CSVAWDSNQPQHF
J gene: TRBJ1-5
clone size: -
V gene: TRBV29-1
D gene: -
CDR3 length: 13

CDR3 DNA: TGTGCCAGCAGCCAAGAATCCTCCGGCAGGGGGGCTTTGAGCAATCAGCCCCAGCATTTT
CDR3 protein: CASSQESSGRGALSNQPQHF
J gene: TRBJ1-5
clone size: once
V gene: TRBV4-2
D gene: TRBD1
CDR3 length: 20

CDR3 DNA: TGCGCCAGCAGTCCGGACAGGCCGGGTTATCAGCCCCAGCATTTT
CDR3 protein: CASSPDRPGYQPQHF
J gene: TRBJ1-5
clone size: -
V gene: TRBV10-1
D gene: TRBD1
CDR3 length: 15

CDR3 DNA: TGTGCCAGCAGCCCGGCGGGAACCACAGATACGCAGTATTTT
CDR3 protein: CASSPAGTTDTQYF
J gene: TRBJ2-3
clone size: -
V gene: TRBV7-3
D gene: -
CDR3 length: 14

CDR3 DNA: TGTGCCAGCTCACCCCCCGCAAGGGTAGGAGAGACCCAGTACTTC
CDR3 protein: CASSPPARVGETQYF
J gene: TRBJ2-5
clone size: -
V gene: TRBV18
D gene: -
CDR3 length: 15

CDR3 DNA: TGTGCCACCAAAACAGGGAACAATCAGCCCCAGCATTTT
CDR3 protein: CATKTGNNQPQHF
J gene: TRBJ1-5
clone size: -
V gene: TRBV28
D gene: -
CDR3 length: 13

CDR3 DNA: TGTGCCAGTAGTTCCCGGACTAGCGGAAACACAGATACGCAGTATTTT
CDR3 protein: CASSSRTSGNTDTQYF
J gene: TRBJ2-3
clone size: -
V gene: TRBV19
D gene: TRBD2
CDR3 length: 16

CDR3 DNA: TGTGCCAGCAGCTTGGATCTAGCCAAAAACATTCAGTACTTC
CDR3 protein: CASSLDLAKNIQYF
J gene: TRBJ2-4
clone size: -
V gene: TRBV5-4
D gene: -
CDR3 length: 14

CDR3 DNA: TGCGCCAGCAGCGTTGCCGGGACAGGGGGTCACGAGCAGTACTTC
CDR3 protein: CASSVAGTGGHEQYF
J gene: TRBJ2-7
clone size: -
V gene: TRBV5-1
D gene: TRBD1
CDR3 length: 15

CDR3 DNA: TGTGCCAGCAGCTTAGCAGGTGGGGAGACCCAGTACTTC
CDR3 protein: CASSLAGGETQYF
J gene: TRBJ2-5
clone size: few
V gene: TRBV7-9
D gene: -
CDR3 length: 13

CDR3 DNA: TGTGCCAGCAGTACCTTCGACTACAAAATCTACAATGAGCAGTTCTTC
CDR3 protein: CASSTFDYKIYNEQFF
J gene: TRBJ2-1
clone size: -
V gene: TRBV28
D gene: -
CDR3 length: 16

CDR3 DNA: TGTGCCAGTAGTATGTCCCCCACGGGCAGACAGCCCCAGCATTTT
CDR3 protein: CASSMSPTGRQPQHF
J gene: TRBJ1-5
clone size: -
V gene: TRBV19
D gene: -
CDR3 length: 15

CDR3 DNA: TGCGCCAGCAGTTTTGGGACTAGCGGGAGGGCCAGCACAGATACGCAGTATTTT
CDR3 protein: CASSFGTSGRASTDTQYF
J gene: TRBJ2-3
clone size: -
V gene: TRBV5-1
D gene: TRBD2
CDR3 length: 18

CDR3 DNA: TGTGCCAGCAGCCTACTCCGGACATACAACGAGCAGTACTTC
CDR3 protein: CASSLLRTYNEQYF
J gene: TRBJ2-7
clone size: -
V gene: TRBV14
D gene: -
CDR3 length: 14

CDR3 DNA: TGTGCCTCTACCCGCTCGGGGGGCACAGATACGCAGTATTTT
CDR3 protein: CASTRSGGTDTQYF
J gene: TRBJ2-3
clone size: -
V gene: TRBV30
D gene: -
CDR3 length: 14

CDR3 DNA: TGTGCTAGTGGTTTGGTAACTGGGTCTAGGGTAACAGCTGAAGCTTTCTTT
CDR3 protein: CASGLVTGSRVTAEAFF
J gene: TRBJ1-1
clone size: -
V gene: TRBV12-5
D gene: -
CDR3 length: 17

CDR3 DNA: TGTGCCAGCAGTCGAACCGCGGCCGTAGAAGCTTTCTTT
CDR3 protein: CASSRTAAVEAFF
J gene: TRBJ1-1
clone size: -
V gene: TRBV7-9
D gene: -
CDR3 length: 13

CDR3 DNA: TGTGCCAGCAGCGGGGGGCTAGCGGGAGGGCCAGTCAATGAGCAGTTCTTC
CDR3 protein: CASSGGLAGGPVNEQFF
J gene: TRBJ2-1
clone size: -
V gene: TRBV11-1
D gene: TRBD2
CDR3 length: 17

CDR3 DNA: TGTGCCAGCAGCCAAGAGGCTAGCGGGAGGAGCTACGAGCAGTACTTC
CDR3 protein: CASSQEASGRSYEQYF
J gene: TRBJ2-7
clone size: -
V gene: TRBV4-2
D gene: TRBD2
CDR3 length: 16